This T cell receptor beta chain was retrieved from a study of siplizumab effects on memory and regulatory T cells. The data were produced by immunoSEQ multiplex PCR, yet TCRdb's version contains in-frame clones alone and is incomplete. This table has about 66,000 clones, approximately 97% appearing once. Trimming removed 4 bases from V and 12 bases from J, with 19 bases in between. The germline gives CDR1 MGHDK, CDR2 SYGVNS. The CDR3 length is 14 residues. This receptor was obtained from a human donor in good health. The chain carries TRBV25-1 and TRBJ1-5; D might be TRBD1 (6 bases). Specimen: naive CD8+ T cells sorted from blood. The CDR3 DNA sequence: TGTGCCAGCAGTGCCGTAAATGAGGGAGGGGGCCAGCATTTT. Protein product: CASSAVNEGGGQHF.